This entry is about one T cell receptor (beta chain). Per the germline V gene, CDR1 is SGHRS and CDR2 is YFSETQ. This CDR3 spans 15 amino acids. Trimming shortened V by 0 bases and J by 1 base, and 8 bases separated the two germline ends. The data were produced by immunoSEQ multiplex PCR, yet TCRdb's version contains in-frame clones alone and is incomplete. The sample includes roughly 50,000 clones, around 88% of them seen just once. This sample is drawn from a study of OX40 agonist ivuxolimab in advanced cancers. Overall study context: The patients got ivuxolimab, which is an agonistic anti-OX40 (CD134) antibody. Patients were infused with ivuxolimab every 2 weeks at 0.01 to 10 mg/kg. Participants, 82.7% male, averaged roughly 60 years of age, ranging from about 23 to 79.

The clonotype was recovered from an adult with an advanced solid tumor such as melanoma, head and neck, liver or kidney cancer. J is TRBJ2-1 and V is TRBV5-1; D is unclear. The sequencing used CD4+ or CD8+ T cells sorted from blood, collected in a trial of the OX40 agonist ivuxolimab. The CDR3 protein is CASSLEAASYNEQFF. As DNA, the CDR3 is TGCGCCAGCAGCTTGGAGGCTGCTTCCTACAATGAGCAGTTCTTC.